What follows are 26 T cell receptor beta chains derived from one specimen sequenced in a study of shared clonotypes between healthy human individuals. The method was immunoSEQ multiplex PCR; TCRdb's version includes in-frame clones alone and lacks a portion of them. The sample has 2 million to 2.5 million clones, approximately 90% seen once. Sample: naive CD4+ T cells from PBMCs. Sample subset: CD45RA+ positively selected. Receptor source: a man in his late teens or twenties in good health. Some clones in this sample may be carry-over from other donors' samples.

DNA of the CDR3: TGTGCCAGCTCACCACGGTCGAACCTGGAATCCTACGAGCAGTACTTC. This translates into CASSPRSNLESYEQYF. The V gene is TRBV18, the J gene TRBJ2-5; D remains unclear. The end of the DNA is better explained by TRBJ2-7, so the J call may be wrong. Germline V CDR1 and CDR2: KGHSH, LQKENI. The CDR3 is made up of 16 amino acids.

V usage is TRBV28 and J usage is TRBJ2-7, with 12 bases aligning to TRBD1. The CDR3 sequence is 14 residues long. J was trimmed by 5 bases and V by 6 bases; bases with no gene match: 5. From germline, CDR1 is MDHEN and CDR2 SYDVKM. The CDR3 protein is CASSPRDRGHEQYF. CDR3 DNA sequence: TGTGCCAGCAGCCCACGGGACAGGGGGCACGAGCAGTACTTC.

V and J are TRBV7-2 and TRBJ2-5; D not resolved. The CDR3 consists of 17 residues. V lost 4 bases and J 5 bases, leaving 23 bases between the germline ends. The germline gives CDR1 SGHTA, CDR2 FQGNSA. The CDR3 DNA reads TGTGCCAGCAGCTCCCTCGGAATTATTGCCCCTTGGGAGACCCAGTACTTC. Encoded protein: CASSSLGIIAPWETQYF. The variable domain in full, completed from reference TRBV7-2 and TRBJ2-5, reads GAGVSQSPSNKVTEKGKDVELRCDPISGHTALYWYRQSLGQGLEFLIYFQGNSAPDKSGLPSDRFSAERTGGSVSTLTIQRTQQEDSAVYLCASSSLGIIAPWETQYFGPGTRLLVL.

The J gene is TRBJ2-2, the V gene TRBV14; perhaps TRBD1 as D (5 bases). Looked up from germline, CDR1 is SGHDN and CDR2 is FVKESK. Trimming pared 5 bases from V and 7 bases from J, leaving 11 bases between. CDR3 length equals 13 residues. CDR3 in amino acids: CASSTAGHGELFF. The CDR3 region has the DNA TGTGCCAGCAGCACTGCAGGGCACGGGGAGCTGTTTTTT.

The chain is built from TRBV18 and TRBJ2-3; D gene uncertain. The CDR3 has 13 amino acids. V was pared by 1 base and J by 5 bases, with 7 bases between. Germline V gives CDR1 KGHSH, CDR2 LQKENI. The CDR3 reads CASSPRLQDTQYF. DNA for the CDR3: TGTGCCAGCTCACCACGACTTCAAGATACGCAGTATTTT.

As regards this clone: Other DNA sequences of this sample code for an identical CDR3. The rearrangement joins TRBV29-1 to TRBJ2-5, with D perhaps TRBD1 (6 bases). This CDR3 spans 14 amino acids. CDR1 is SQVTM and CDR2 is ANQGSEA in the germline V gene. V lost 0 bases and J lost 2, with 10 bases in between. The CDR3 nucleotides are TGCAGCGTTGAAGATACAGGGCGACAAGAGACCCAGTACTTC. Residues: CSVEDTGRQETQYF.

V is TRBV21-1 and J is TRBJ2-7. TRBV21-1 represents a pseudogene. CDR3 size: 13 residues. The CDR3 sequence is CASSPPWINEQYF. The CDR3 nucleotides are TGTGCCAGCAGCCCCCCGTGGATCAACGAGCAGTACTTC.

This clone has a handful of counts. Other DNA sequences from this sample encode an identical CDR3 as well. This chain joins TRBV7-2 and TRBJ1-1; D is uncertain. Germline V gives CDR1 SGHTA, CDR2 FQGNSA. Trimming cost V 3 bases and J 0 bases, with 11 bases left between them. CDR3 length: 15 amino acids. The CDR3 nucleotides are TGTGCCAGCAGCTTGGGGTCGGGGATGAACACTGAAGCTTTCTTT. Translation: CASSLGSGMNTEAFF.

V is TRBV5-1 and J is TRBJ2-7, with a tentative D call TRBD2 (5 bases). Trimming shortened V by 8 bases and J by 3 bases, and 15 bases separated the two germline ends. CDR1 SGHRS and CDR2 YFSETQ come from the germline V gene. The CDR3 has 13 residues. The CDR3 loop is CASYSGSFYEQYF. CDR3 coding DNA: TGCGCCAGTTACTCGGGAAGTTTCTACGAGCAGTACTTC.

This chain uses TRBV5-1 with TRBJ2-1; the D call may be TRBD1 or TRBD2 (5 bases each). V was pared by 4 bases and J by 8 bases, with 19 bases between. CDR1 and CDR2 from the germline V gene are SGHRS and YFSETQ. The CDR3 runs 15 residues. The CDR3 reads CASSRVGEGFDEQFF. The CDR3 region has the DNA TGCGCCAGCAGCCGGGTTGGCGAGGGGTTCGATGAGCAGTTCTTC.

V usage is TRBV5-1 and J usage is TRBJ2-4; 8 bases match TRBD1. Germline values: CDR1 SGHRS, CDR2 YFSETQ. Trimming at V came to 3 bases and at J to 0 bases, leaving 11 bases not matched to a gene. The CDR3 runs to 18 residues. CDR3 nucleotide sequence: TGCGCCAGCAGCTCTAAACAGGGGGAACCATTAGCCAAAAACATTCAGTACTTC. Amino acid sequence: CASSSKQGEPLAKNIQYF.

This clone showed up just once. The rearrangement links TRBV6-5 to TRBJ2-3; no definite D call. The ends were cut back, 8 bases at V and 2 bases at J, with 8 bases in the middle. There are 12 residues in the CDR3. CDR1 and CDR2 (germline): MNHEY, SVGAGI. Here the CDR3 DNA reads TGTGCCAGCCGGACCAACACAGATACGCAGTATTTT. Residues: CASRTNTDTQYF.

The chain links TRBV10-2 to TRBJ2-3, with D unresolved. The V gene's germline CDR1 is WSHSY and CDR2 SAAADI. This CDR3 has 17 residues. V was shortened by 1 base and J by 4 bases, with 18 bases between the two germline ends. For the CDR3, the DNA is TGCGCCAGCAGTGAGTTACCCCCAGACCTGCGTGCAGATACGCAGTATTTT. Translated, it gives CASSELPPDLRADTQYF.

Points on this clone: The sample has other DNA sequences that encode this CDR3 too. CDR3: CASSPRGTDTQYF. The CDR3 region has the DNA TGTGCCAGCAGCCCCAGGGGCACAGATACGCAGTATTTT. The chain links TRBV7-6 to TRBJ2-3, with D perhaps matching TRBD1 (5 bases). V lost 5 bases, J lost 1 base, and 7 bases lay in between. The CDR3 runs to 13 residues. Germline V gene lookup returns CDR1 SGHVS and CDR2 FNYEAQ.

The rearrangement uses TRBV4-1 and TRBJ2-2; TRBD2 matches at 8 bases. Germline trimming cut 2 bases from V and 3 bases from J; bases unmatched to any gene: 23. This CDR3 comprises 22 residues. CDR1 is MGHRA, CDR2 YSYEKL, per germline. CDR3 nucleotide sequence: TGCGCCAGCAGCCAATGGGGACGTCGCGCGAGCGGGAGAGGGGTTTACACCGGGGAGCTGTTTTTT. Translation gives CASSQWGRRASGRGVYTGELFF.

This clone was counted a single time. The chain's CDR3 is CASSLVGQNNSPLHF. The CDR3 DNA follows: TGCGCCAGCAGCTTGGTAGGACAGAACAATTCACCCCTCCACTTT. The V and J genes are TRBV5-1 and TRBJ1-6, with D possibly TRBD1 on 6 matching bases. The V gene's germline CDR1 is SGHRS and CDR2 YFSETQ. The V gene lost 0 bases and the J gene lost 7 bases, with 11 bases spanning the gap. The CDR3 runs 15 residues.

This sequence joins TRBV6-5 and TRBJ1-2; D call uncertain. With 6 bases removed from V and 2 bases from J, the gap between germline ends came to 13 bases. Germline CDR1 is MNHEY and CDR2 is SVGAGI. This CDR3 has 14 residues. As DNA, the CDR3 is TGTGCCAGCAGACCCACCGTGACCAACTATGGCTACACCTTC. It encodes CASRPTVTNYGYTF.

The chain is built from TRBV19 and TRBJ1-1, with TRBD1 matching 8 bases. V trimming: 3 bases; J trimming: 3 bases; junction bases outside the gene matches: 3. From germline, CDR1 is LNHDA and CDR2 SQIVND (reference sequence). The CDR3 is 14 residues long. The CDR3 loop reads CASSMTGVDTEAFF. The CDR3 coding sequence is TGTGCCAGTAGTATGACAGGGGTTGACACTGAAGCTTTCTTT.

The V gene is TRBV5-6, the J gene TRBJ1-5; D remains ambiguous. The CDR3 has 13 amino acids. Trimming pared 4 bases from V and 16 bases from J, leaving 21 bases between. Germline CDR1 SGHDT, CDR2 YYEEEE. The CDR3 protein is CASSPTPSMPFHF. CDR3 coding DNA: TGTGCCAGCAGCCCGACCCCGTCCATGCCGTTCCATTTT.

The chain uses TRBV18 and TRBJ2-7; no reliable D call. The CDR3 is 12 amino acids. Germline CDR1 is KGHSH and CDR2 is LQKENI. The V gene lost 5 bases and the J gene lost 2 bases, with 7 bases spanning the gap. The CDR3, as DNA: TGTGCCAGCTCATCTCCTCCCTACGAGCAGTACTTC. Translating it yields CASSSPPYEQYF.

CDR3: CASTKSSNQPQHF. In DNA, the CDR3 is TGTGCCAGTACCAAATCTAGCAATCAGCCCCAGCATTTT. V gene TRBV19 combines with J gene TRBJ1-5; D gene uncertain. V lost 7 bases and J lost 0, with 7 bases in between. CDR3 length: 13 amino acids. Germline CDR1 and CDR2: LNHDA and SQIVND (reference sequence).

V and J are TRBV7-2 and TRBJ1-5, with D possibly matching TRBD1 (5 bases). The V gene lost 3 bases and the J gene lost 3 bases, with 9 bases spanning the gap. CDR1 SGHTA and CDR2 FQGNSA come from the germline V gene. This CDR3 has 14 amino acids. CDR3: CASSFSTVNQPQHF. DNA of the CDR3: TGTGCCAGCAGCTTTTCGACAGTCAATCAGCCCCAGCATTTT.

The chain has TRBV5-1 and TRBJ2-1, with 10 positions matching TRBD1. The CDR3 is 16 residues long. Germline loops: CDR1 SGHRS, CDR2 YFSETQ. Trimming removed 4 bases from V and 4 bases from J; junction bases left unmatched: 8. The CDR3 is CASSRNPGQGYNEQFF. The DNA of the CDR3 is TGCGCCAGCAGCCGTAATCCGGGACAGGGGTACAATGAGCAGTTCTTC.

This clone has only one observation. The same CDR3 arises from other DNA sequences in this sample as well. The V call is TRBV28, the J call TRBJ2-7, with D possibly TRBD2 on 5 matching bases. The CDR3 has 12 amino acids. Germline lookup yields CDR1 MDHEN and CDR2 SYDVKM. Trimming took 7 bases from V and 4 from J, leaving 11 bases between them. The DNA of the CDR3 is TGTGCCAGCACTACCGCGGGTTACGAGCAGTACTTC. As protein: CASTTAGYEQYF.

The DNA of the CDR3 is TGTGCCAGCAGCTTGAGACAGGGCCTTAATGAAAAACTGTTTTTT. Protein product: CASSLRQGLNEKLFF. The genes are TRBV5-6 and TRBJ1-4; 7 bases map to TRBD1. Germline-derived CDR1 and CDR2 are SGHDT and YYEEEE. After removal of 1 base from V and 4 bases from J, the junction contained 4 bases not matched to a gene. This CDR3 is built from 15 residues.

V gene TRBV20-1 combines with J gene TRBJ1-1; weak D call: TRBD1 (5 bases). The CDR3 consists of 11 residues. The germline V gene has CDR1 DFQATT and CDR2 SNEGSKA (reference sequence). CDR3 sequence (DNA): TGCGGATTAGGGGAAAACACTGAAGCTTTCTTT. Translated: CGLGENTEAFF.